These T cell receptor beta chains were read from a single sample in a study of T cells after yellow fever vaccination. MiXCR was run by TCRdb on the 5' RACE reads, yielding one entry per CDR3 protein. Of around 360,000 distinct CDR3 sequences detected, around 10% appear once; the ten largest clones hold roughly 18%. The starting material was PBMCs, obtained on the day of the first yellow fever vaccination. These receptors came from a man aged 18 to 29 who received the YFV17D yellow fever vaccine. The CDR3 runs from the conserved cysteine through the conserved F or W. A D gene is named only where the DNA matches it firmly. Size is stated for part of the rows, as once, few or many counts, or as a class when the clone is expanded.

>TRBJ1-2|TRBD1|TRBV12-3/TRBV12-4|few
TGTGCCAGCAGGTCCGGGACAGAGAGAGGCTACACCTTC
CASRSGTERGYTF
>TRBJ2-1|NA|TRBV10-1|few
TGCGCCAGCAGTGACTCAGGAGAAATCGATGAGCAGTTCTTC
CASSDSGEIDEQFF
>TRBJ1-2|TRBD1|TRBV5-4|NA
TGTGCCAGCAGCAGACAGGGGGCTGGCTACACCTTC
CASSRQGAGYTF
>TRBJ1-1|TRBD1|TRBV6-5|many
TGTGCCAGCAGTTACAAGGGGGCAGGGTCAACTGAAGCTTTCTTT
CASSYKGAGSTEAFF
>TRBJ2-3|NA|TRBV14|few
TGTGCCAGCAGCCAAGTTGTGGGCAGCGGGACAGATACGCAGTATTTT
CASSQVVGSGTDTQYF
>TRBJ2-7|NA|TRBV7-2|NA
TGTGCCAGCGGTTCCGACCGCTACGAGCAGTACTTC
CASGSDRYEQYF
>TRBJ1-3|NA|TRBV9|many
TGTGCCAGCAGCGTCCAGGGAGGTGGAAACACCATATATTTT
CASSVQGGGNTIYF
>TRBJ2-1|NA|TRBV19|NA
TGTGCCAGTAGTATTTGGAATGAGCAGTTCTTC
CASSIWNEQFF
>TRBJ1-1|NA|TRBV30|NA
TGTGCCTGGAGGGACGGGACGAACACTGAAGCTTTCTTT
CAWRDGTNTEAFF
>TRBJ2-1|NA|TRBV5-1|NA
TGCGCCAGCAGCTTTTTAGGGAAGGGGGACAATGAGCAGTTCTTC
CASSFLGKGDNEQFF
>TRBJ1-2|NA|TRBV6-2/TRBV6-3|few
TGTGCCAGCAGTTATTATGTGGCAGCACCTAACTATGGCTACACCTTC
CASSYYVAAPNYGYTF
>TRBJ1-1|TRBD1|TRBV5-1|NA
TGCGCCAGCAGAGGACAGGGACGTACTGAAGCTTTCTTT
CASRGQGRTEAFF
>TRBJ2-5|TRBD2|TRBV6-5|NA
TGTGCCAGCAGTTCCGTCGGACTAGCGGGACAAGAGACCCAGTACTTC
CASSSVGLAGQETQYF
>TRBJ2-1|NA|TRBV2|NA
TGTGCCAGTATCCTTCTAAGGGGGACCAATGAGCAGTTCTTC
CASILLRGTNEQFF
>TRBJ1-5|NA|TRBV21-1|few
TGTGCCAGCAGCCCTCCTCCGGTGGGGTCCCCGCAACCCCAGCATTTT
CASSPPPVGSPQPQHF
>TRBJ2-1|TRBD2|TRBV6-2/TRBV6-3|few
TGTGCCAGCAGTTTTCGCCCAGCGGGGCTCGTCAATGAGCAGTTCTTC
CASSFRPAGLVNEQFF
>TRBJ2-1|NA|TRBV5-4|NA
TGTGCCAGCAGCCTAACTAGTACGGCATACAATGAGCAGTTCTTC
CASSLTSTAYNEQFF
>TRBJ1-1|TRBD1|TRBV20-1|few
TGCAGTGCTAAGCAGGGGGGCGTCCCTGAAGCTTTCTTT
CSAKQGGVPEAFF
>TRBJ2-3|NA|TRBV7-2|few
TGTGCCAGCAGCTTAGCTGCCGGGGGCGCGAATACGCAGTATTTT
CASSLAAGGANTQYF
>TRBJ1-2|TRBD1|TRBV7-2|few
TGTGCCAGCAGCTTAAATTCAGGGGGCGGCGGCTACACCTTC
CASSLNSGGGGYTF
>TRBJ1-4|NA|TRBV10-3|few
TGTGCCATCAGTGAGGTGGTCAGCGAGGGTAATGAAAAACTGTTTTTT
CAISEVVSEGNEKLFF
>TRBJ1-1|NA|TRBV7-2|many
TGTGCCAGCAGCTTGCGACCTGGGGGCATGAACACTGAAGCTTTCTTT
CASSLRPGGMNTEAFF
>TRBJ2-5|TRBD1|TRBV29-1|NA
TGCAGCGCCCCCGGACAGGGCGGGGAGACCCAGTACTTC
CSAPGQGGETQYF
>TRBJ1-4|NA|TRBV20-1|NA
TGCAGTGCTAGAGTATTAGCCAGGGGAGGTGAAAAACTGTTTTTT
CSARVLARGGEKLFF
>TRBJ1-2|NA|TRBV2|NA
TGTGCCAGCAGTGGGACAGCTTATGGCTACACCTTC
CASSGTAYGYTF
>TRBJ2-6|TRBD1|TRBV6-5|NA
TGTGCCAGCAGTTTCGGACAGGGAGACTCTGGGGCCAACGTCCTGACTTTC
CASSFGQGDSGANVLTF
>TRBJ2-5|NA|TRBV20-1|few
TGCAGTGCTAGAGATCCCCAGGGCCCTGGGACCCAGTACTTC
CSARDPQGPGTQYF
>TRBJ1-6|NA|TRBV7-2|NA
TGTGCCAGCAGCTTTTGGGGGGAATCACCCCTCCACTTT
CASSFWGESPLHF
>TRBJ1-6|TRBD1|TRBV5-1|few
TGCGCCAGCAGCTTTCAGGGGGCCAATTCACCCCTCCACTTT
CASSFQGANSPLHF
>TRBJ2-7|TRBD1|TRBV12-5|NA
TGTGCTAGTGGTCCGGGGACAGGGGTGTACGAGCAGTACTTC
CASGPGTGVYEQYF
>TRBJ1-1|NA|TRBV7-2|NA
TGTGCCAGCAGCTTAGCTCGGGTCGACACTGAAGCTTTCTTT
CASSLARVDTEAFF
>TRBJ1-1|NA|TRBV7-3|many
TGTGCCAGCAGCCTCTCCGTCGGGGGAAACACTGAAGCTTTCTTT
CASSLSVGGNTEAFF
>TRBJ2-7|TRBD1|TRBV5-4|few
TGTGCCAGCAGCCACAACAGGGGGCCTGCCTACGAGCAGTACTTC
CASSHNRGPAYEQYF
>TRBJ2-5|NA|TRBV4-3|few
TGCGCCAGCAGCCAAGATATCGAGCGAGAGACCCAGTACTTC
CASSQDIERETQYF
>TRBJ2-3|TRBD2|TRBV12-3/TRBV12-4|many
TGTGCCAGCAGTTTAGAGGCGGGGGGCACAGATACGCAGTATTTT
CASSLEAGGTDTQYF
>TRBJ2-1|TRBD1|TRBV23-1|few
TGCGCCAGCACCAGTCCCGGGACAGGGTTCGAGCAGTTCTTC
CASTSPGTGFEQFF
>TRBJ2-2|TRBD1|TRBV6-1|NA
TGTGCCAGCAGCCCCGACAGGGCTACGGGGGGGGAGCTGTTTTTT
CASSPDRATGGELFF
>TRBJ2-2|NA|TRBV5-1|few
TGCGCCAGCAGCCCCCGGGACCCAGACACCGGGGAGCTGTTTTTT
CASSPRDPDTGELFF
>TRBJ2-7|NA|TRBV5-4|NA
TGTGCCAGCAGCTCGGGGCTAGAGCAGTACTTC
CASSSGLEQYF
>TRBJ2-3|TRBD2|TRBV30|many
TGTGCCTGGAGTGTCTGGTCGGGGGGAAAGACAGATACGCAGTATTTT
CAWSVWSGGKTDTQYF
>TRBJ2-1|TRBD1|TRBV11-2|NA
TGTGCCAGCAGCCCAGCCCGAGGGGGACAGGGGGCCTCGGGCCATGAGCAGTTCTTC
CASSPARGGQGASGHEQFF
>TRBJ1-1|NA|TRBV4-3|few
TGCGCCAGAGGGAAGAACAGGGAGAATTCCATGAACACTGAAGCTTTCTTT
CARGKNRENSMNTEAFF
>TRBJ2-3|NA|TRBV14|NA
TGTGCCAGCAGCCACACGAACCTCCGGGATACGCAGTATTTT
CASSHTNLRDTQYF
>TRBJ2-1|NA|TRBV6-2/TRBV6-3|few
TGTGCCAGCAGTTACTCGAGACTCTCCTCCTACAATGAGCAGTTCTTC
CASSYSRLSSYNEQFF
>TRBJ1-1|NA|TRBV29-1|NA
TGCAGCGCCCATCCCCTGTCACAGGGAAAAAACGCGAACACTGAAGCTTTCTTT
CSAHPLSQGKNANTEAFF
>TRBJ2-1|NA|TRBV20-1|few
TGCAGTGCTAGTGGGGGAGGGGGGAACAATGAGCAGTTCTTC
CSASGGGGNNEQFF
>TRBJ2-3|TRBD1|TRBV13|many
TGTGCCAGCAGCTCCGGGGACAGAACAGATACGCAGTATTTT
CASSSGDRTDTQYF
>TRBJ2-7|NA|TRBV7-9|few
TGTGCCAGCAGCTTAACGACGATCGACGAGCAGTACTTC
CASSLTTIDEQYF
>TRBJ2-3|NA|TRBV29-1|few
TGCAGCGACACGACGGGAGACACAGATACGCAGTATTTT
CSDTTGDTDTQYF
>TRBJ1-1|NA|TRBV27|NA
TGTGCCAGCAGTTGGGCCCCGAACACTGAAGCTTTCTTT
CASSWAPNTEAFF
>TRBJ2-5|TRBD2|TRBV5-4|few
TGTGCCAGCAGCTTGCGGGGGGAGTTCCAAGAGACCCAGTACTTC
CASSLRGEFQETQYF
>TRBJ1-2|NA|TRBV7-2|NA
TGTGCCAGCAGCCCTTCCTCGGCTAGGGGCTACACCTTC
CASSPSSARGYTF
>TRBJ2-3|NA|TRBV29-1|NA
TGCAGCGCCGAAAGAAGCGGTCCGGATACGCAGTATTTT
CSAERSGPDTQYF
>TRBJ2-1|NA|TRBV12-5|NA
TGTGCTAGTGGTTTGGGAGGGGAGCAGTTCTTC
CASGLGGEQFF
>TRBJ1-4|TRBD1|TRBV3-1|many
TGTGCCAGCAGCCTCACAGGGGACGGATCTAATGAAAAACTGTTTTTT
CASSLTGDGSNEKLFF
>TRBJ2-2|NA|TRBV12-3/TRBV12-4|NA
TGTGCCAGTGAGGGGCAGTGGGCCGGGGAGCTGTTTTTT
CASEGQWAGELFF
>TRBJ2-5|TRBD2|TRBV12-3/TRBV12-4|few
TGTGCCAGCAGTTTTCGTCTAGCGGGGGGGCCGGAGACCCAGTACTTC
CASSFRLAGGPETQYF